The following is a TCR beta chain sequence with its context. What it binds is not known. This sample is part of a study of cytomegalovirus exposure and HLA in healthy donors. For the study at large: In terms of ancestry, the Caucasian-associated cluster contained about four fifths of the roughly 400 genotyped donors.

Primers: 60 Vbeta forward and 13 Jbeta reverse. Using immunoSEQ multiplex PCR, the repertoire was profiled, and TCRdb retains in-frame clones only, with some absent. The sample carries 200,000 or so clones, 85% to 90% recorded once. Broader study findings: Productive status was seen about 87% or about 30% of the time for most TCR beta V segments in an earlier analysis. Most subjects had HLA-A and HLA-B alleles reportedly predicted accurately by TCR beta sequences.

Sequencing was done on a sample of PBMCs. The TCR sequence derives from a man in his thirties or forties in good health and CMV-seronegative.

CDR3 sequence reads: CASGTGYNEKLFF. In nucleotides, the CDR3 is TGTGCCAGCGGGACAGGGTACAATGAAAAACTGTTTTTT. The chain couples TRBV25-1 to TRBJ1-4; 9 bases line up with TRBD1. Germline CDR1 reads MGHDK; CDR2 reads SYGVNS. This CDR3 has 13 amino acids. Germline trimming cut 8 bases from V and 5 bases from J; bases unmatched to any gene: 3.